This TCR beta chain was captured by sequencing in a study of identical twins. General study points: There was more out-of-frame TCR alpha sharing in monozygotic twins than models estimated. The presence of invariant MAIT and iNKT cells could partly confound analyses of zero-insertion sequences.

The CDR3 runs 14 residues. Trimming took off 2 bases at V and 7 bases at J, with 15 bases between the two ends. Germline V gene data show CDR1 as MDHEN and CDR2 as SYDVKM. Worth noting for this clonotype: Its antigen is still unknown.

TCRdb fed the 5' RACE reads into MiXCR, producing one record per CDR3 protein. The sample includes 1.5 million or so distinct CDR3 sequences, about 31% of them seen just once. The sequenced sample was cord blood. The V and J genes are TRBV28 and TRBJ2-7, with D perhaps matching TRBD2 (5 bases). The receptor's source is a newborn girl in good health. This CDR3 reads CASSLTRSYNEQYF. In nucleotides, the CDR3 is TGTGCCAGCAGTTTAACTAGGTCCTACAATGAGCAGTACTTC.